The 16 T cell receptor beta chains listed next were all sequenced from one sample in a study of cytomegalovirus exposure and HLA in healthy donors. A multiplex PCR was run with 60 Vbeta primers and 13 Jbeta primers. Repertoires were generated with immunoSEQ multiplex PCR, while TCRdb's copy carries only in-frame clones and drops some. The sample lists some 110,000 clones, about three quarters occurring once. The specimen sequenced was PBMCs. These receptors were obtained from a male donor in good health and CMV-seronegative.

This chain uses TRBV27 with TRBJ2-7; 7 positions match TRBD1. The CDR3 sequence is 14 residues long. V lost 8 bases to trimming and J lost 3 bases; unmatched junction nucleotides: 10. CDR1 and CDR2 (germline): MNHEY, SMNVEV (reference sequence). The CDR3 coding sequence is TGTGCCAGCGGGATCGGGACAGCTCACTACGAGCAGTACTTC. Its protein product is CASGIGTAHYEQYF.

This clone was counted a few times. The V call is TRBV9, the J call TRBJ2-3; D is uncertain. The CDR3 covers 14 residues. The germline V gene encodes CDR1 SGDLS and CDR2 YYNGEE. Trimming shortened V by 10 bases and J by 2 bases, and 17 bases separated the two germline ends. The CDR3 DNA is TGTGCCTCAGCTAGGCGTACCTCCACAGATACGCAGTATTTT. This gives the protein CASARRTSTDTQYF.

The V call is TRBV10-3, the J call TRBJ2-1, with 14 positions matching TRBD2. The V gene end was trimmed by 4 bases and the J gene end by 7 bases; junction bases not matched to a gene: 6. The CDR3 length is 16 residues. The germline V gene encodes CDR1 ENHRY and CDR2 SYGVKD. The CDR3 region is CAISAGLAGGYNEQFF. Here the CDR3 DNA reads TGTGCCATCAGTGCCGGACTAGCGGGAGGTTATAATGAGCAGTTCTTC.

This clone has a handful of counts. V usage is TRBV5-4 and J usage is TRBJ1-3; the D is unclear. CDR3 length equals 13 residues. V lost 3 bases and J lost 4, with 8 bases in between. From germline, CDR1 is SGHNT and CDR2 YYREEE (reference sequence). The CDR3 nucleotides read TGTGCCAGCAGCTCTGGCGGGGGAAACACCATATATTTT. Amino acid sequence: CASSSGGGNTIYF.

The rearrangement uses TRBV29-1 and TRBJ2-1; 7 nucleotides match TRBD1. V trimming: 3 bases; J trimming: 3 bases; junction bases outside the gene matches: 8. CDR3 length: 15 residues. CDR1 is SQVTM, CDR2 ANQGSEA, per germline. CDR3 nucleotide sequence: TGCAGCGTTGAGGGTGGACAGGTCCTCTACAATGAGCAGTTCTTC. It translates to CSVEGGQVLYNEQFF.

The CDR3 spells CASSKGGGCPWACTDTQYF. CDR3 bases: TGTGCCAGCAGCAAAGGGGGAGGCTGCCCTTGGGCATGCACAGATACGCAGTATTTT. This chain connects TRBV21-1 to TRBJ2-3; the table's D call, TRBD2, has no DNA check behind it. TRBV21-1 is tagged as a pseudogene. CDR3 length equals 19 residues.

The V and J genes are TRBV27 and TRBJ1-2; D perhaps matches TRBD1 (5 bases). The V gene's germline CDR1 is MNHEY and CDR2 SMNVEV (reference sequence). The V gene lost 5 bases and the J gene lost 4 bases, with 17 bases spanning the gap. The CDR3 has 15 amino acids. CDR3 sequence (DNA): TGTGCCAGCAGTCCGTATTTGGGGGAGGCCTATGGCTACACCTTC. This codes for CASSPYLGEAYGYTF.

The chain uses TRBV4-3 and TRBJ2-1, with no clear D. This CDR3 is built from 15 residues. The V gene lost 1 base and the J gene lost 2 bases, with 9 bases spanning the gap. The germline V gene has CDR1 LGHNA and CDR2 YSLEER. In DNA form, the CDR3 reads TGCGCCAGCAGCCAAGGATCCCACACCTACAATGAGCAGTTCTTC. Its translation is CASSQGSHTYNEQFF.

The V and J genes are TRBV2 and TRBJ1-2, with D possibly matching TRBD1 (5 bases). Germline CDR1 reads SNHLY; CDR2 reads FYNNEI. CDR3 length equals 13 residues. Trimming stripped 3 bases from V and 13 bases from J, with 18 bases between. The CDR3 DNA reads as TGTGCCAGCAGTGATTTTACAGGTCATGAAGGCACCTTC. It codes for CASSDFTGHEGTF.

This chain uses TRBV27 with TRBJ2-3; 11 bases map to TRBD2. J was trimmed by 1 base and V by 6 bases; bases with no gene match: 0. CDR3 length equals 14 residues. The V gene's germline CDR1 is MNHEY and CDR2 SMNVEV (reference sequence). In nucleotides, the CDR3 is TGTGCCAGCAGACTAGCGGGAGGCACAGATACGCAGTATTTT. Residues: CASRLAGGTDTQYF.

The CDR3 coding sequence is TGTGCCAGCAGCTTGGGCGGGAGCGACGAGCAGTACTTC. It translates to CASSLGGSDEQYF. The chain has TRBV5-4 and TRBJ2-7; 7 positions agree with TRBD2. CDR3 length: 13 residues. Unmatched junction bases numbered 2, after V lost 0 bases and J lost 5 bases. The germline V gene encodes CDR1 SGHNT and CDR2 YYREEE (reference sequence).

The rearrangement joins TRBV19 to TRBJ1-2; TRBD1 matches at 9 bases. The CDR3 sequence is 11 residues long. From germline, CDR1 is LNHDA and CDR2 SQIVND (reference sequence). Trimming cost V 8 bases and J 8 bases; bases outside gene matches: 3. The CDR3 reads CASGTGPGYTF. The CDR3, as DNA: TGTGCCAGTGGGACAGGGCCCGGCTACACCTTC.

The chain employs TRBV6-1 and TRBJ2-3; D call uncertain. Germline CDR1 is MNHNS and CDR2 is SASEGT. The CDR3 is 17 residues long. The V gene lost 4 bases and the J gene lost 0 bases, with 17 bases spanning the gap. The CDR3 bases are TGTGCCAGCAGTGGGCTCGAGACACACGGAAGCACAGATACGCAGTATTTT. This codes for CASSGLETHGSTDTQYF.

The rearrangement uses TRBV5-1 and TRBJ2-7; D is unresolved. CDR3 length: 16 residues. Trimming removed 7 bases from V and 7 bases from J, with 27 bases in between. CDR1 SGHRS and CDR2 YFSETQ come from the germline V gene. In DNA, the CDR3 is TGCGCCAGCTCCCTGGTGGGCCCCGCTACCCAAGTGGAGCAGTACTTC. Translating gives CASSLVGPATQVEQYF.

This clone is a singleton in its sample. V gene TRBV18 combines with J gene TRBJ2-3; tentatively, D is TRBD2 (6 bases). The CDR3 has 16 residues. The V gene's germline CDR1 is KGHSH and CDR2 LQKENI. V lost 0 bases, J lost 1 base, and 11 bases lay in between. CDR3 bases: TGTGCCAGCTCACCACCGATCGGGGAGGGCACAGATACGCAGTATTTT. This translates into CASSPPIGEGTDTQYF.

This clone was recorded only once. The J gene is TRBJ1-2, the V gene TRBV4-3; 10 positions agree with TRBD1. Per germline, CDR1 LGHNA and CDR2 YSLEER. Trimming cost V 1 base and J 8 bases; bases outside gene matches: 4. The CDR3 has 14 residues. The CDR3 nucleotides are TGCGCCAGCAGCCAAGCCGGGACAGGGGCCGGCTACACCTTC. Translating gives CASSQAGTGAGYTF.